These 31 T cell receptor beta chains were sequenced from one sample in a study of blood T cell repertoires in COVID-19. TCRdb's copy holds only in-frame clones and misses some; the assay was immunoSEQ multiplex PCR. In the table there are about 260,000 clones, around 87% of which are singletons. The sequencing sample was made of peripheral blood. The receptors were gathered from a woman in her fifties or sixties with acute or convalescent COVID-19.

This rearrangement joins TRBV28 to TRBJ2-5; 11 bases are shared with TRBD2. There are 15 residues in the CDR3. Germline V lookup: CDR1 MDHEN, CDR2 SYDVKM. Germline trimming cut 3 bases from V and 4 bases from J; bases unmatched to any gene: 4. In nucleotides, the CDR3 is TGTGCCAGCAGTTTGATAGCGGGGGGGGGAGAGACCCAGTACTTC. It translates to CASSLIAGGGETQYF. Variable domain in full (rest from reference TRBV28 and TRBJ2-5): DVKVTQSSRYLVKRTGEKVFLECVQDMDHENMFWYRQDPGLGLRLIYFSYDVKMKEKGDIPEGYSVSREKKERFSLILESASTNQTSMYLCASSLIAGGGETQYFGPGTRLLVL.

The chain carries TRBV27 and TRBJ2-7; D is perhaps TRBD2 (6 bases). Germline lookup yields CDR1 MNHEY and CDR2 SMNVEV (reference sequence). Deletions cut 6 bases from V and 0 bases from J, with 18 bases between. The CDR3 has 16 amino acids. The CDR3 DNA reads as TGTGCCAGCAGATCTCTTCGGGCGGGGTACTCCTACGAGCAGTACTTC. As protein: CASRSLRAGYSYEQYF.

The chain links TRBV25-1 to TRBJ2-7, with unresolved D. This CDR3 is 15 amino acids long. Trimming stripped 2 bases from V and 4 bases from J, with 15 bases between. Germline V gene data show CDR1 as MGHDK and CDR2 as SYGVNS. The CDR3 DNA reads TGTGCCAGCAGTGAACGCCGCAGAGGCCTATACGAGCAGTACTTC. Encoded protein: CASSERRRGLYEQYF.

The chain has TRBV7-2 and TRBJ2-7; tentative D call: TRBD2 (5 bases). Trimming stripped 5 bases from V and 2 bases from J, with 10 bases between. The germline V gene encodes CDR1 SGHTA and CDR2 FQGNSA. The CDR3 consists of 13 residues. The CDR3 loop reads CASSINSAYEQYF. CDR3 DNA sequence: TGTGCCAGCAGCATAAATAGCGCCTACGAGCAGTACTTC.

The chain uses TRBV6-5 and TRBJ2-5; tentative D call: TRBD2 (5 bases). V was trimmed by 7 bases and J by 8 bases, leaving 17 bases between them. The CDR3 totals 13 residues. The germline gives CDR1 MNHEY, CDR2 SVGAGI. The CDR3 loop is CASTLDGRGTQYF. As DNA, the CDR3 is TGTGCCAGCACCCTAGACGGCCGGGGAACCCAGTACTTC.

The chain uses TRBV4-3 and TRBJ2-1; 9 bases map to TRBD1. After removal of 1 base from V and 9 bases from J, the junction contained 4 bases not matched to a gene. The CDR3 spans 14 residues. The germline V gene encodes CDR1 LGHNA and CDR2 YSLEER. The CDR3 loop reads CASSQGGTGFEQFF. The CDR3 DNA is TGCGCCAGCAGCCAAGGGGGGACAGGGTTTGAGCAGTTCTTC.

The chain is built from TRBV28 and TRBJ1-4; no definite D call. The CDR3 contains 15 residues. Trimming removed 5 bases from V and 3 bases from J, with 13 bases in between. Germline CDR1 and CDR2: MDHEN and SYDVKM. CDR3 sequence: CASSPPWGANEKLFF. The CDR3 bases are TGTGCCAGCAGTCCCCCCTGGGGAGCTAATGAAAAACTGTTTTTT. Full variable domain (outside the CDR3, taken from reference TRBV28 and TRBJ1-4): DVKVTQSSRYLVKRTGEKVFLECVQDMDHENMFWYRQDPGLGLRLIYFSYDVKMKEKGDIPEGYSVSREKKERFSLILESASTNQTSMYLCASSPPWGANEKLFFGSGTQLSVL.

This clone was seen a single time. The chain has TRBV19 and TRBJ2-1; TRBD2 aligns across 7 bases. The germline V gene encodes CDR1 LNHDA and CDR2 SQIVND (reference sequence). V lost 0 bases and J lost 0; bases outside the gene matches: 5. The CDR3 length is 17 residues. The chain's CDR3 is CASSIEGGMSSYNEQFF. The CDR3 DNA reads TGTGCCAGTAGTATAGAGGGGGGGATGAGCTCCTACAATGAGCAGTTCTTC.

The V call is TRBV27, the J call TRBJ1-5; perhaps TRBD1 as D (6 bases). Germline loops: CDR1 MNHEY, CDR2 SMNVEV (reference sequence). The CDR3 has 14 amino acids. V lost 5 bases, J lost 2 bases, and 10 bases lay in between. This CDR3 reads CASSLQGRNQPQHF. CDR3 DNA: TGTGCCAGCAGTCTCCAGGGGCGCAATCAGCCCCAGCATTTT.

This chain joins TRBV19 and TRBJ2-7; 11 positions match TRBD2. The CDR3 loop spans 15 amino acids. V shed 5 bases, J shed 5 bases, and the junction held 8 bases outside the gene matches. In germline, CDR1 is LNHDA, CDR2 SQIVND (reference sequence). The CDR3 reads CASSRTSGPHHEQYF. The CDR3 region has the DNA TGTGCCAGTAGTCGGACTAGCGGGCCCCACCACGAGCAGTACTTC.

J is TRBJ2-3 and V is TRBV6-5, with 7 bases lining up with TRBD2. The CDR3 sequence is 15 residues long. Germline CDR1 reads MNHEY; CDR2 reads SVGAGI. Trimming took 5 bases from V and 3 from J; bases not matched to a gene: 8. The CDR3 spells CASSRREMGTDTQYF. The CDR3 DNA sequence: TGTGCCAGCAGTAGGCGGGAGATGGGGACAGATACGCAGTATTTT.

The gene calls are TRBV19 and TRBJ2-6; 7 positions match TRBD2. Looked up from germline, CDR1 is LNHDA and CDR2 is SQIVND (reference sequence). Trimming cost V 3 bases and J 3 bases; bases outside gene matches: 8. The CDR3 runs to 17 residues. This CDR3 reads CASSIQAGSYGANVLTF. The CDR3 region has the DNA TGTGCCAGTAGTATCCAAGCGGGATCGTATGGGGCCAACGTCCTGACTTTC. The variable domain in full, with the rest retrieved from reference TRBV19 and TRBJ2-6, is DGGITQSPKYLFRKEGQNVTLSCEQNLNHDAMYWYRQDPGQGLRLIYYSQIVNDFQKGDIAEGYSVSREKKESFPLTVTSAQKNPTAFYLCASSIQAGSYGANVLTFGAGSRLTVL.

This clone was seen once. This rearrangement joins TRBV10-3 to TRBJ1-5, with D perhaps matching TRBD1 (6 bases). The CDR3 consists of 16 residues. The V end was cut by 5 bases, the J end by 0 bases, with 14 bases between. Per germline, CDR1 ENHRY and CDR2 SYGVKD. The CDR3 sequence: CAISPQGRNSNQPQHF. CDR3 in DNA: TGTGCCATCAGTCCACAGGGACGAAATAGCAATCAGCCCCAGCATTTT.

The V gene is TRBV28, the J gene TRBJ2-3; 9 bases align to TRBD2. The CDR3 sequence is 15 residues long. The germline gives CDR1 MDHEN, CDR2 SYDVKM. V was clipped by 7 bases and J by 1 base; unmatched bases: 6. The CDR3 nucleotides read TGTGCCAGCACGGGACTAGCTTCTGGCACAGATACGCAGTATTTT. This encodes CASTGLASGTDTQYF.

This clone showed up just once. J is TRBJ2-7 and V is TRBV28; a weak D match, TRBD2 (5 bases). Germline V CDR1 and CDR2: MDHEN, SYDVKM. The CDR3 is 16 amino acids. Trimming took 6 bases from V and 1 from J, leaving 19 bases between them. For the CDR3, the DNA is TGTGCCAGCAGGCCCGAGGGATCCTTGGATTCCTACGAGCAGTACTTC. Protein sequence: CASRPEGSLDSYEQYF. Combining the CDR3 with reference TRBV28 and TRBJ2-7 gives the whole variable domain DVKVTQSSRYLVKRTGEKVFLECVQDMDHENMFWYRQDPGLGLRLIYFSYDVKMKEKGDIPEGYSVSREKKERFSLILESASTNQTSMYLCASRPEGSLDSYEQYFGPGTRLTVT.

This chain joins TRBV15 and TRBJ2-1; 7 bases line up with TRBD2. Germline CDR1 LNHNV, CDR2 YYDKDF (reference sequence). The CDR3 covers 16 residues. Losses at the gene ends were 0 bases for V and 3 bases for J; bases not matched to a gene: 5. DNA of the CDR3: TGTGCCACCAGCAGAGATAACCGGGACTACTACAATGAGCAGTTCTTC. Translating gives CATSRDNRDYYNEQFF.

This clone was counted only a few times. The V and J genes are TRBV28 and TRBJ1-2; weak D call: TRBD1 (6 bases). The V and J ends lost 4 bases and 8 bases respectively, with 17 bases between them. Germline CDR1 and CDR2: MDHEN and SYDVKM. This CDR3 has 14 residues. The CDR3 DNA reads TGTGCCAGCAGTTCCTCTAGATCCACAGGGGGCTACACCTTC. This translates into CASSSSRSTGGYTF.

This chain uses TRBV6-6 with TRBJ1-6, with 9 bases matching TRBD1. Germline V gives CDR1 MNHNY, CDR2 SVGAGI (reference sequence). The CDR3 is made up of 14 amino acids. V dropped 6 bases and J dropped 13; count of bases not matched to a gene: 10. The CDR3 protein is CASSQGQGLIPLHF. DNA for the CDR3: TGTGCCAGCAGCCAGGGACAGGGTTTAATTCCCCTCCACTTT.

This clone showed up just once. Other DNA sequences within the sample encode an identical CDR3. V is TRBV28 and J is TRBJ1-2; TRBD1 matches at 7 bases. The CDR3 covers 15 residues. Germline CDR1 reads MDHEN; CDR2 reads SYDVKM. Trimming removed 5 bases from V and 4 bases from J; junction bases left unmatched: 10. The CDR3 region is CASSPGDRGAYGYTF. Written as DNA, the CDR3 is TGTGCCAGCAGTCCCGGGGACAGAGGGGCCTATGGCTACACCTTC.

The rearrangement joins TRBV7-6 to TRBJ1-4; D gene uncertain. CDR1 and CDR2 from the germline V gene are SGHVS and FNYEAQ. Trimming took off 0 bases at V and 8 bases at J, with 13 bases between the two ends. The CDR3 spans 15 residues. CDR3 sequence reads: CASSLALARQEKLFF. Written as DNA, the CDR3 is TGTGCCAGCAGCTTAGCGTTGGCCAGACAAGAAAAACTGTTTTTT.

The CDR3, as DNA: TGTGCCAGCAGCATAGCGGGAGTTGACTACAATGAGCAGTTCTTC. Translation: CASSIAGVDYNEQFF. This chain links TRBV9 with TRBJ2-1; 9 nucleotides align to TRBD2. CDR1 and CDR2 (germline): SGDLS, YYNGEE. The V gene end was trimmed by 4 bases and the J gene end by 3 bases; junction bases not matched to a gene: 5. The length of the CDR3 is 15 residues.

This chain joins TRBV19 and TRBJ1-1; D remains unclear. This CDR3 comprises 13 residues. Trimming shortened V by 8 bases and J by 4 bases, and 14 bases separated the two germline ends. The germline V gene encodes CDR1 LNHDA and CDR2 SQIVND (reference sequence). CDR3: CASLPGRLTEAFF. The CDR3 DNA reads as TGTGCCAGTTTACCCGGGAGACTCACTGAAGCTTTCTTT. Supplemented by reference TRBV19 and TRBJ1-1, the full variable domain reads DGGITQSPKYLFRKEGQNVTLSCEQNLNHDAMYWYRQDPGQGLRLIYYSQIVNDFQKGDIAEGYSVSREKKESFPLTVTSAQKNPTAFYLCASLPGRLTEAFFGQGTRLTVV.

CDR3: CAGRTSGRTGELFF. The CDR3 nucleotides read TGTGCCGGACGGACTAGCGGGCGAACCGGGGAGCTGTTTTTT. The V gene is TRBV28, the J gene TRBJ2-2, with 11 bases that match TRBD2. Trimming took 11 bases from V and 5 from J; bases not matched to a gene: 7. This CDR3 is built from 14 residues. Germline values: CDR1 MDHEN, CDR2 SYDVKM.

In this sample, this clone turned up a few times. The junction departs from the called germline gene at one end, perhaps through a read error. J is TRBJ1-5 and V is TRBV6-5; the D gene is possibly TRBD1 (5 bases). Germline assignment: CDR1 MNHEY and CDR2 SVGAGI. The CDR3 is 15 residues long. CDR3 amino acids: CASSDSDNSNQPQHF. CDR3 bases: TGTGCCAGCAGTGACTCGGACAACAGCAATCAGCCCCAGCATTTT.

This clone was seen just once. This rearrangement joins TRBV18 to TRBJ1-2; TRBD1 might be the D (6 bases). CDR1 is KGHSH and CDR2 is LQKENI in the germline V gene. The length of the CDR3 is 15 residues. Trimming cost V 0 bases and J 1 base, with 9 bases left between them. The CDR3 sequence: CASSPPGQSNYGYTF. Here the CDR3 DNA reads TGTGCCAGCTCACCACCTGGACAGAGTAACTATGGCTACACCTTC.

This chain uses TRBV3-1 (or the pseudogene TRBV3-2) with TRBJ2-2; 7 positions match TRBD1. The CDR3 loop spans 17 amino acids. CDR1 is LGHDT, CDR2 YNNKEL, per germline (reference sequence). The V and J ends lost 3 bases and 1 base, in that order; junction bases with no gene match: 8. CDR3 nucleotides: TGTGCCAGCAGCCAGAGAACAGGGGTTAGGAACACCGGGGAGCTGTTTTTT. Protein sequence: CASSQRTGVRNTGELFF.

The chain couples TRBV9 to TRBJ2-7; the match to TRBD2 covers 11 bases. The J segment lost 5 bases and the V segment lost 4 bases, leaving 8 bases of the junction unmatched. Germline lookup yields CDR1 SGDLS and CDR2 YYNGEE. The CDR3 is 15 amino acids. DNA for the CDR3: TGTGCCAGCAGCCCGCAGACTAGCGGGGAGGACGAGCAGTACTTC. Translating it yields CASSPQTSGEDEQYF.

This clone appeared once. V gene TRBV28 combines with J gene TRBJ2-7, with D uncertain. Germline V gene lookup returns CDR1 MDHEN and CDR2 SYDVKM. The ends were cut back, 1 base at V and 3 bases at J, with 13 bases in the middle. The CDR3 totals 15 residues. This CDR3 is CASSLFTATHYEQYF. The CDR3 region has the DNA TGTGCCAGCAGTTTATTCACAGCTACCCACTACGAGCAGTACTTC.

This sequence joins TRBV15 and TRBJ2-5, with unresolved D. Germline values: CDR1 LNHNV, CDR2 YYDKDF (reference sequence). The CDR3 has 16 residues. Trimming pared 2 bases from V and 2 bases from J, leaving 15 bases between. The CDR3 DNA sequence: TGTGCCACCAGCAGACCGCGACTGTCTAAACAAGAGACCCAGTACTTC. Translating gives CATSRPRLSKQETQYF.

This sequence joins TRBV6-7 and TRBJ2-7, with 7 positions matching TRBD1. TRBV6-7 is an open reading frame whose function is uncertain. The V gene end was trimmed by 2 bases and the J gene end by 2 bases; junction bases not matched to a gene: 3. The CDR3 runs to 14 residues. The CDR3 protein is CASSYPDRAYEQYF. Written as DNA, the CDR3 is TGTGCCAGCAGTTACCCCGACAGGGCCTACGAGCAGTACTTC.

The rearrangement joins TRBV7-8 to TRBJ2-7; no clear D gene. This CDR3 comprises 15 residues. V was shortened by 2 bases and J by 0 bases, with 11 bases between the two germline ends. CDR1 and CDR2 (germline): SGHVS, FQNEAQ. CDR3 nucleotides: TGTGCCAGCAGCTTAAATCCAGGCAGCTCCTACGAGCAGTACTTC. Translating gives CASSLNPGSSYEQYF.